The 18 T cell receptor beta chains below were found in one sample sequenced in a study of CD8+CD57+ T cells in acquired aplastic anemia. Profiling of TCR beta VDJ combinations and CDR3 sequences used genomic DNA as template. Each CDR3 protein is one row after TCRdb ran MiXCR on the reads. This table holds about 200,000 distinct CDR3 sequences, approximately 65% found once. CD8+CD57+ cell expansion had been shown by flow cytometry in patients chosen for sequencing. The specimen sequenced was sorted CD4+, CD8+, or CD8+CD57+ T cells (not recorded which) from PBMCs. These TCRs come from a human donor with aplastic anemia.

V usage is TRBV19 and J usage is TRBJ2-1; weak D call: TRBD2 (6 bases). Trimming shortened V by 3 bases and J by 6 bases, and 12 bases separated the two germline ends. CDR1 and CDR2 (germline): LNHDA, SQIVND (reference sequence). The CDR3 is 14 amino acids. In DNA, the CDR3 is TGTGCCAGTAGTATCTCGACTAGTACCAATGAGCAGTTCTTC. Translated: CASSISTSTNEQFF.

In its sample, this clonotype was seen once. CDR3 amino acids: CASSQTGLNTEAFF. For the CDR3, the DNA is TGTGCCAGCAGTCAGACAGGGCTGAACACTGAAGCTTTCTTT. The chain links TRBV25-1 to TRBJ1-1; 7 nucleotides match TRBD1. The germline V gene encodes CDR1 MGHDK and CDR2 SYGVNS. V lost 5 bases to trimming and J lost 0 bases; unmatched junction nucleotides: 3. The CDR3 has 14 residues.

This clonotype was seen a handful of times. The conserved final phenylalanine or tryptophan is absent from the CDR3, which likely points to a read error. This sequence joins TRBV12-3 or TRBV12-4 and TRBJ1-4; D unclear. CDR3 size: 11 residues. V dropped 3 bases and J dropped 8 bases, with 4 bases sitting between them. Here the CDR3 DNA reads TGTGCCAGCAGTTTGGGGGAAAAACTGTTTCTT. As protein: CASSLGEKLFL.

This clonotype was seen many times. The J gene is TRBJ1-5, the V gene TRBV9, with 11 bases fitting TRBD1. V lost 3 bases to trimming and J lost 9 bases; unmatched junction nucleotides: 5. From germline, CDR1 is SGDLS and CDR2 YYNGEE. The length of the CDR3 is 14 residues. The CDR3 loop reads CASSAGTGGWPQHF. CDR3 sequence (DNA): TGTGCCAGCAGCGCCGGGACAGGGGGGTGGCCCCAGCATTTT.

As to this clonotype: Compared with germline, one end of the junction differs, possibly owing to a read error. The chain couples TRBV7-7 to TRBJ2-5; tentative D call: TRBD1 (6 bases). The germline CDR1 and CDR2 sequences are SSHAT and FNYEAQ (reference sequence). The CDR3 is 14 amino acids. The chain's CDR3 is CASSLLDSQETQYF. The CDR3 DNA reads TGTGCTAGCAGCTTACTGGACAGCCAAGAGACCCAGTACTTC.

This chain links TRBV7-8 with TRBJ2-1; D tentatively reads TRBD1 or TRBD2 (5 bases each). Per the germline V gene, CDR1 is SGHVS and CDR2 is FQNEAQ. V gave up 8 bases and J gave up 5 bases, with 7 bases separating them. This CDR3 region has 11 residues. CDR3 region: CASRDDNEQFF. The CDR3 DNA reads TGTGCCAGCCGGGACGACAATGAGCAGTTCTTC.

This clonotype has more than one count but fewer than ten. The chain couples TRBV14 to TRBJ2-7; unclear D gene. V was clipped by 6 bases and J by 4 bases, with 13 bases between them. The CDR3 extends over 13 amino acids. Germline values: CDR1 SGHDN, CDR2 FVKESK. DNA of the CDR3: TGTGCCAGCAGACCCAACGGACCTTACGAGCAGTACTTC. Translated, it gives CASRPNGPYEQYF.

This chain uses TRBV4-1 with TRBJ2-3, with D perhaps being TRBD1 or TRBD2 (5 bases each). With 7 bases removed from V and 11 bases from J, the gap between germline ends came to 16 bases. CDR3 size: 12 residues. The germline V gene encodes CDR1 MGHRA and CDR2 YSYEKL. CDR3 DNA sequence: TGCGCCAGCACCGGACGGGGACCAGGGCAGTATTTT. Amino acids: CASTGRGPGQYF.

This clonotype has at least ten counts. The V call is TRBV6-6, the J call TRBJ2-3; 8 nucleotides match TRBD2. The CDR3 covers 18 residues. Looked up from germline, CDR1 is MNHNY and CDR2 is SVGAGI (reference sequence). The ends lost 4 bases at V and 2 bases at J; junction bases unmatched: 14. This chain's CDR3 is CASSLLATGTRDTDTQYF. DNA for the CDR3: TGTGCCAGCAGTTTATTGGCTACCGGGACTAGGGACACAGATACGCAGTATTTT.

The J gene is TRBJ1-6, the V gene TRBV6-5; D is uncertain. CDR1 MNHEY and CDR2 SVGAGI come from the germline V gene. Trimming took off 5 bases at V and 0 bases at J, with 5 bases between the two ends. The CDR3 contains 14 residues. DNA for the CDR3: TGTGCCAGCAGTCCCAGCTCCTATAATTCACCCCTCCACTTT. It specifies CASSPSSYNSPLHF.

The J gene is TRBJ1-2, the V gene TRBV19; D remains unclear. V shed 2 bases and J shed 2 bases, with 15 bases lying between them. Germline loops: CDR1 LNHDA, CDR2 SQIVND (reference sequence). This CDR3 is built from 16 residues. The CDR3 DNA sequence: TGTGCCAGTAGTATACGTTCTGGGCAGTCAAACTATGGCTACACCTTC. It encodes CASSIRSGQSNYGYTF. Together with reference TRBV19 and TRBJ1-2, the CDR3 gives the full variable domain: DGGITQSPKYLFRKEGQNVTLSCEQNLNHDAMYWYRQDPGQGLRLIYYSQIVNDFQKGDIAEGYSVSREKKESFPLTVTSAQKNPTAFYLCASSIRSGQSNYGYTFGSGTRLTVV.

The rearrangement joins TRBV11-2 to TRBJ2-3; D remains ambiguous. Germline lookup yields CDR1 SGHAT and CDR2 FQNNGV. Trimming took 2 bases from V and 10 from J, leaving 13 bases between them. The CDR3 covers 13 residues. The CDR3 protein is CASSLSTSRPQYF. In nucleotides, the CDR3 is TGTGCCAGCAGCTTAAGTACCAGCCGCCCGCAGTATTTT.

There are a few counts of this clonotype. The CDR3 region is CASSLASGGYNEQFF. In DNA, the CDR3 is TGTGCCAGCAGCTTAGCTAGCGGGGGCTACAATGAGCAGTTCTTC. This chain links TRBV7-3 with TRBJ2-1; 10 nucleotides match TRBD2. The germline gives CDR1 SGHTA, CDR2 FQGTGA. The CDR3 totals 15 residues. The J segment lost 3 bases and the V segment lost 2 bases, leaving 1 base of the junction unmatched.

In its sample, this clonotype was seen once. One end of the junction fails to match germline, which may point to a read error. CDR3 DNA sequence: TGTGCCAGCAGTCCTGCAAGCACCGGGGAGCTGTGTTTT. It is translated as CASSPASTGELCF. The chain couples TRBV27 to TRBJ2-2, with a weak D call TRBD2 (5 bases). Germline CDR1 MNHEY, CDR2 SMNVEV (reference sequence). This CDR3 region has 13 residues.

The gene calls are TRBV2 and TRBJ1-1; possible D gene TRBD1, 5 bases. Germline CDR1 and CDR2: SNHLY and FYNNEI. Trimming took off 6 bases at V and 4 bases at J, with 12 bases between the two ends. This CDR3 contains 13 residues. Written as DNA, the CDR3 is TGTGCCAGCAGCGTAGAAAGGGGCACTGAAGCTTTCTTT. It encodes CASSVERGTEAFF.

CDR3 DNA: TGTGCCAGCAGCTTGGGGGTAGTGAGGGAGACCCAGTACTTC. It encodes CASSLGVVRETQYF. The chain joins TRBV5-8 to TRBJ2-5; D remains unclear. CDR1 and CDR2 (germline): SGHTS, YDEGEE. Trimming shortened V by 0 bases and J by 5 bases, and 11 bases separated the two germline ends. The CDR3 loop spans 14 amino acids.

The chain joins TRBV6-4 to TRBJ2-7; possible D gene TRBD2, 5 bases. V lost 4 bases, J lost 7 bases, and 14 bases lay in between. The CDR3 is 13 amino acids. The germline gives CDR1 MRHNA, CDR2 SNTAGT. Here the CDR3 reads CASSVPKVAEQYF. CDR3 nucleotides: TGTGCCAGCAGTGTTCCTAAGGTAGCGGAGCAGTACTTC.

This clonotype occurred once. The genes are TRBV15 and TRBJ2-3; no firm D call. Germline V gene sequence: CDR1 LNHNV, CDR2 YYDKDF (reference sequence). The CDR3 length is 15 residues. The V and J ends lost 0 bases and 0 bases respectively, with 7 bases between them. The CDR3, as DNA: TGTGCCACCAGCAGAGATGTCTGGAGCACAGATACGCAGTATTTT. It is translated as CATSRDVWSTDTQYF.